These 3 T cell receptor beta chains were all obtained from the same sample, sequenced in a study of neurological immune-mediated disorders. TCRdb ran MiXCR on the 5' RACE reads and lists one entry per CDR3 protein. Altogether 20,000 to 25,000 distinct CDR3 sequences are present, around 6% being singletons, with the ten largest covering 45%. Specimen: CD8+ T cells from blood. These receptors came from a man younger than 35 in good health.

This clonotype occurred many times. This chain links TRBV20-1 with TRBJ1-6; D is undetermined. V was pared by 1 base and J by 7 bases, with 11 bases between. The CDR3 has 14 amino acids. Per the germline V gene, CDR1 is DFQATT and CDR2 is SNEGSKA (reference sequence). CDR3 DNA sequence: TGCAGTGCTAGAGTCGGGATTCCAAATTCACCCCTCCACTTT. Translating it yields CSARVGIPNSPLHF.

This clonotype was counted many times. The chain links TRBV27 to TRBJ2-1; D possibly corresponds to TRBD1 (6 bases). V lost 6 bases to trimming and J lost 0 bases, with 15 bases between them. Germline-derived CDR1 and CDR2 are MNHEY and SMNVEV (reference sequence). This CDR3 comprises 16 residues. CDR3 loop: CASSLRGPSSYNEQFF. The CDR3 DNA is TGTGCCAGCAGCCTCAGGGGCCCGAGCTCCTACAATGAGCAGTTCTTC.

This clonotype was seen ten or more times. The rearrangement links TRBV7-3 to TRBJ2-1, with 11 positions matching TRBD2. This CDR3 contains 17 residues. CDR1 is SGHTA and CDR2 is FQGTGA in the germline V gene. After removal of 1 base from V and 4 bases from J, the junction contained 6 bases not matched to a gene. CDR3 DNA sequence: TGTGCCAGCAGCTTAAGACTAGCGGGGCCGAATTACAATGAGCAGTTCTTC. It translates to CASSLRLAGPNYNEQFF.